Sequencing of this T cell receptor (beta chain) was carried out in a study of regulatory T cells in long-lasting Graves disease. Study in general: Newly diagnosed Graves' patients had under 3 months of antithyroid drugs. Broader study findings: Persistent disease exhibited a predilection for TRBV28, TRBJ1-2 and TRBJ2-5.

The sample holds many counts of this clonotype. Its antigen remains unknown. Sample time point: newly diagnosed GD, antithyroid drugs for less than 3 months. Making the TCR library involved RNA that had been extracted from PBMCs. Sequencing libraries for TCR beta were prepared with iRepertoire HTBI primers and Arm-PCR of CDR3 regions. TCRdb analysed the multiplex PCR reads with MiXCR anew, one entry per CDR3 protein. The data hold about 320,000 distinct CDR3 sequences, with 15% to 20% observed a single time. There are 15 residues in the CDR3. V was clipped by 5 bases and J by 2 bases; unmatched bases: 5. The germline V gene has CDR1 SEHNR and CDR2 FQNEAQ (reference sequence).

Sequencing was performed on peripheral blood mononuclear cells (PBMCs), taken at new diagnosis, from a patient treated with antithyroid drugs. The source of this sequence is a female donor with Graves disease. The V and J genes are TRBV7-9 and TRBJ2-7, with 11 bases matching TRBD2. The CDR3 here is CASSQLAGATYEQYF. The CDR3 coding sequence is TGTGCCAGCAGCCAACTAGCGGGAGCCACCTACGAGCAGTACTTC.